This T cell receptor (beta chain) originates from a study of T cell responses to AZD1222 COVID-19 vaccine. Across the study: Pooling covered second doses at about 4 or about 12 weeks. Findings of the study overall: Vaccine-associated CD4 TCRs ranged over spike, dominating at 160-218 and 743-854.

The assay was immunoSEQ multiplex PCR, and TCRdb's table has in-frame clones only and misses some. The sample holds about 130,000 clones; 88% are singletons and the top ten take roughly 8%. Germline CDR1 SGHAT, CDR2 FQNNGV. The CDR3 has 16 amino acids. With 0 bases removed from V and 0 bases from J, the gap between germline ends came to 10 bases. On this clone itself: The antigen remains undetermined.

This receptor was obtained from an adult in good health. The specimen comprised peripheral blood, sampled on day 0 of AZD1222 vaccination. This sequence joins TRBV11-2 and TRBJ2-3; D unresolved. Here the CDR3 DNA reads TGTGCCAGCAGCTTAGAGATTATGGCTAGCACAGATACGCAGTATTTT. This codes for CASSLEIMASTDTQYF.